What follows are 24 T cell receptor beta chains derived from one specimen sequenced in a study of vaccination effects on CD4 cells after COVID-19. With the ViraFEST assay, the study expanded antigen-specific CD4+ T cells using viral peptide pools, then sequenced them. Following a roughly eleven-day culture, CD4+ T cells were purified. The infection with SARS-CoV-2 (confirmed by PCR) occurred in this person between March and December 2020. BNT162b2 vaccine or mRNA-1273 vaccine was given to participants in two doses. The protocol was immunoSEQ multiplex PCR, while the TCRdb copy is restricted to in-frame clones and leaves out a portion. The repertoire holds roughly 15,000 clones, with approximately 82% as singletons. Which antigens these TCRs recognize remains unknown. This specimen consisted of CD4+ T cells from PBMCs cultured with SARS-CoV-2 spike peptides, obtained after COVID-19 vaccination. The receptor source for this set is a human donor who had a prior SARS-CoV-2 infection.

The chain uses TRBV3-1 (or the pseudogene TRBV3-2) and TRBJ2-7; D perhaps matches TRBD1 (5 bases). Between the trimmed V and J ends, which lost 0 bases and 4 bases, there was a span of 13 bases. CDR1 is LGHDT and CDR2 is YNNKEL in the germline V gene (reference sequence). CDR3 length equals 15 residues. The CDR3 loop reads CASSQDRARVYEQYF. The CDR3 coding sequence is TGTGCCAGCAGCCAAGACAGGGCGCGTGTGTACGAGCAGTACTTC.

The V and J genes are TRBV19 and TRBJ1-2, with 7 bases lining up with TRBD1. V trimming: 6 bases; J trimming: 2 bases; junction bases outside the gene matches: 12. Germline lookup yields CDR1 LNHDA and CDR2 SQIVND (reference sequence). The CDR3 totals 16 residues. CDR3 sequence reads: CASSESRRGRNYGYTF. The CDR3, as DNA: TGTGCCAGTAGCGAATCCCGGAGGGGGCGGAACTATGGCTACACCTTC.

The CDR3, as DNA: TGCGCCAGCAGCTCAGCGGATTACAATGAGCAGTTCTTC. Translating gives CASSSADYNEQFF. The J gene is TRBJ2-1, the V gene TRBV10-2; a weak D match, TRBD2 (5 bases). The CDR3 covers 13 residues. With 6 bases removed from V and 4 bases from J, the gap between germline ends came to 10 bases. CDR1 is WSHSY and CDR2 is SAAADI in the germline V gene.

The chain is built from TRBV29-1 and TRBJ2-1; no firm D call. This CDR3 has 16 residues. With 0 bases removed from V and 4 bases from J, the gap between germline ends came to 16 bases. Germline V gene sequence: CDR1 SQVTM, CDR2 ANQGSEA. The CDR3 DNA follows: TGCAGCGTTGAAGATGAAGGTTCGCTGGGGTACAATGAGCAGTTCTTC. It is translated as CSVEDEGSLGYNEQFF.

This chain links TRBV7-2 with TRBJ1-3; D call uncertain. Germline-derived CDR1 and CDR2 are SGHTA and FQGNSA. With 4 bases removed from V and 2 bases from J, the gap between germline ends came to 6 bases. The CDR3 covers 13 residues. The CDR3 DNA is TGTGCCAGCAGCTCAACGACTGGAAACACCATATATTTT. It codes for CASSSTTGNTIYF.

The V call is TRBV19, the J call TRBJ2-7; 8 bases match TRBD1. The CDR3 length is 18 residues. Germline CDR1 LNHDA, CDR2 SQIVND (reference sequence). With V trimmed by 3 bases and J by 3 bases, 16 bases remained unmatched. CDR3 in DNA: TGTGCCAGTAGTATCAGGGCCTGGCGTGACAGGGGCCACTACGAGCAGTACTTC. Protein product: CASSIRAWRDRGHYEQYF.

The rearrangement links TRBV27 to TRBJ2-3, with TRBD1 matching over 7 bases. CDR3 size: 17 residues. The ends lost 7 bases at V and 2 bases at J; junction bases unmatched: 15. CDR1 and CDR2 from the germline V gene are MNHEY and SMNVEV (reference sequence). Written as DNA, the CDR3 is TGTGCCAGCACCCCCCCTCTGGGGCAGGGGGTCACAGATACGCAGTATTTT. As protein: CASTPPLGQGVTDTQYF.

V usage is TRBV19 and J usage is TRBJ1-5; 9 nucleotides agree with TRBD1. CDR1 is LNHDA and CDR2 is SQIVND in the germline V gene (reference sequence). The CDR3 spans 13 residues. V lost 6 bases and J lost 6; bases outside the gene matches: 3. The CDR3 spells CASRLTGGQPQHF. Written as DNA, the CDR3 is TGTGCCAGTAGGCTGACAGGGGGTCAGCCCCAGCATTTT.

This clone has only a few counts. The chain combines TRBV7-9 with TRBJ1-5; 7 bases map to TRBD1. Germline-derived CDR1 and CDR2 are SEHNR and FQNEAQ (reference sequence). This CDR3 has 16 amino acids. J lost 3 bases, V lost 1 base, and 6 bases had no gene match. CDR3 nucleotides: TGTGCCAGCAGCTTAGGAACAGGGGCTACCAATCAGCCCCAGCATTTT. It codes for CASSLGTGATNQPQHF. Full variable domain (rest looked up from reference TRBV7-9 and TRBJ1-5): DTGVSQNPRHKITKRGQNVTFRCDPISEHNRLYWYRQTLGQGPEFLTYFQNEAQLEKSRLLSDRFSAERPKGSFSTLEIQRTEQGDSAMYLCASSLGTGATNQPQHFGDGTRLSIL.

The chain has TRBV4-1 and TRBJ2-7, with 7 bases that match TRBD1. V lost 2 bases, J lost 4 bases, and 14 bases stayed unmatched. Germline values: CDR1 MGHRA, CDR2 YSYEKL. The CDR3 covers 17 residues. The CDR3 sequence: CASSQPSWGQRIYEQYF. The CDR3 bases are TGCGCCAGCAGCCAACCCTCCTGGGGACAGAGAATTTACGAGCAGTACTTC.

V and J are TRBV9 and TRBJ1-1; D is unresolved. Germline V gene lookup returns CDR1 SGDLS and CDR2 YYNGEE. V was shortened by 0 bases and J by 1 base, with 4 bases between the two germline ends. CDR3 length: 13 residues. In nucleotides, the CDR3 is TGTGCCAGCAGCGTAGTACAGAACACTGAAGCTTTCTTT. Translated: CASSVVQNTEAFF. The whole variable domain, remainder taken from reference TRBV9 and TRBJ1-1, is DSGVTQTPKHLITATGQRVTLRCSPRSGDLSVYWYQQSLDQGLQFLIQYYNGEERAKGNILERFSAQQFPDLHSELNLSSLELGDSALYFCASSVVQNTEAFFGQGTRLTVV.

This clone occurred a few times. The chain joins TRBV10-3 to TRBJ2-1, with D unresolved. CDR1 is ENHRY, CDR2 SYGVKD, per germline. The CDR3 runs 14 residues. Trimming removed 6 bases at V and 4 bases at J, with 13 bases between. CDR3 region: CAIRDGERYNEQFF. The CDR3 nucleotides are TGTGCCATCAGGGACGGAGAAAGATACAATGAGCAGTTCTTC.

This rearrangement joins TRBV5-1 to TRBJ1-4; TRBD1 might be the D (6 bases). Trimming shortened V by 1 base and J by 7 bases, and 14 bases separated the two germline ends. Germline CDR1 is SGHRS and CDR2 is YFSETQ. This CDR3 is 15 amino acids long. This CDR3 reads CASSLSPGGGEKLFF. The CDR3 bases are TGCGCCAGCAGCTTGAGTCCCGGGGGCGGTGAAAAACTGTTTTTT.

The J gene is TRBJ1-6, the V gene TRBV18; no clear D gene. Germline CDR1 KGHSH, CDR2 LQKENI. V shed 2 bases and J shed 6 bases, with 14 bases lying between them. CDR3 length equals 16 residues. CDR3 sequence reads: CASSPELPAANSPLHF. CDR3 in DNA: TGTGCCAGCTCACCAGAATTACCGGCCGCTAATTCACCCCTCCACTTT. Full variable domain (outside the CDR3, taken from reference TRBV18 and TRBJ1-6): NAGVMQNPRHLVRRRGQEARLRCSPMKGHSHVYWYRQLPEEGLKFMVYLQKENIIDESGMPKERFSAEFPKEGPSILRIQQVVRGDSAAYFCASSPELPAANSPLHFGNGTRLTVT.

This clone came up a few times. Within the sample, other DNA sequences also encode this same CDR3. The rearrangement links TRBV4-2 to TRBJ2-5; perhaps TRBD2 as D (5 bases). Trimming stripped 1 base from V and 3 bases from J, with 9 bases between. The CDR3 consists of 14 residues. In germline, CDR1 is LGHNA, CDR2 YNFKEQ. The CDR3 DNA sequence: TGTGCCAGCAGCCAAGGGACTGCGAAAGAGACCCAGTACTTC. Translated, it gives CASSQGTAKETQYF.

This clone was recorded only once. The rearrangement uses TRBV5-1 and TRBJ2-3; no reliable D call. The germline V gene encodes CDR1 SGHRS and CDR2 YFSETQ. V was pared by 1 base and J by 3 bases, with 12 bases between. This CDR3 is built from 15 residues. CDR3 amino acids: CASSLWGAETDTQYF. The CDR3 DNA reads TGCGCCAGCAGCTTGTGGGGTGCGGAGACAGATACGCAGTATTTT. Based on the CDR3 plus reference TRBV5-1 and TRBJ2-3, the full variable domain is KAGVTQTPRYLIKTRGQQVTLSCSPISGHRSVSWYQQTPGQGLQFLFEYFSETQRNKGNFPGRFSGRQFSNSRSEMNVSTLELGDSALYLCASSLWGAETDTQYFGPGTRLTVL.

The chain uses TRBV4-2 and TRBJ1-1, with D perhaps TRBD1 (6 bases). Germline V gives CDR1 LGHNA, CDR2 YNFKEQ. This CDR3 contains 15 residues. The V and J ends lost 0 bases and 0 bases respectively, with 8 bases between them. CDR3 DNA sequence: TGTGCCAGCAGCCAAGAAGGGGGACTGAACACTGAAGCTTTCTTT. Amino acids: CASSQEGGLNTEAFF.

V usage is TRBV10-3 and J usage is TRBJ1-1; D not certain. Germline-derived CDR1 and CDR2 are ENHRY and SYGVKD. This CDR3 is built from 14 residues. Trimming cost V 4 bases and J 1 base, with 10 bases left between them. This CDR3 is CAISVGAENTEAFF. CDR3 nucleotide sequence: TGTGCCATCAGTGTAGGTGCTGAGAACACTGAAGCTTTCTTT.

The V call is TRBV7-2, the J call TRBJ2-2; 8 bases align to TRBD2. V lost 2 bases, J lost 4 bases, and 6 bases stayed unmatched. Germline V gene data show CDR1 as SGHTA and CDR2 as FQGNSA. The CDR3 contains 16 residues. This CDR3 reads CASSLFSGGGTGELFF. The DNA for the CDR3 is TGTGCCAGCAGCTTATTTTCGGGGGGGGGCACCGGGGAGCTGTTTTTT.

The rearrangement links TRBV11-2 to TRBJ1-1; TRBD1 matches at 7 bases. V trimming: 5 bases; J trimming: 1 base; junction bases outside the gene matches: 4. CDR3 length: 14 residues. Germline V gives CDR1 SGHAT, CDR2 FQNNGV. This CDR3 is CASSTYRGNTEAFF. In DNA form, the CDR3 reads TGTGCCAGCAGCACGTACAGGGGGAACACTGAAGCTTTCTTT.

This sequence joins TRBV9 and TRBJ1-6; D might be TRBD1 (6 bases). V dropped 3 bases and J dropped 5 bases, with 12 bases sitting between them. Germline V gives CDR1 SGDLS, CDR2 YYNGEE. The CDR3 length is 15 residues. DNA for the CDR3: TGTGCCAGCAGCGAACAGGGAGGTCATAATTCACCCCTCCACTTT. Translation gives CASSEQGGHNSPLHF.

The CDR3: CASSYQETQYF. The DNA of the CDR3 is TGTGCCAGCAGTTACCAAGAGACCCAGTACTTC. The rearrangement joins TRBV2 to TRBJ2-5; no firm D call. The V end was cut by 5 bases, the J end by 0 bases, with 1 base between. Germline CDR1 reads SNHLY; CDR2 reads FYNNEI. There are 11 residues in the CDR3. Full variable domain (remainder filled in from reference TRBV2 and TRBJ2-5): EPEVTQTPSHQVTQMGQEVILRCVPISNHLYFYWYRQILGQKVEFLVSFYNNEISEKSEIFDDQFSVERPDGSNFTLKIRSTKLEDSAMYFCASSYQETQYFGPGTRLLVL.

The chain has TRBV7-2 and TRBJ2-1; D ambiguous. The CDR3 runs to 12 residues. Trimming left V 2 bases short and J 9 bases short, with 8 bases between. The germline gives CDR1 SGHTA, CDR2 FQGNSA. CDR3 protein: CASSLFPPEQFF. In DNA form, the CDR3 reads TGTGCCAGCAGCTTATTCCCCCCTGAGCAGTTCTTC.

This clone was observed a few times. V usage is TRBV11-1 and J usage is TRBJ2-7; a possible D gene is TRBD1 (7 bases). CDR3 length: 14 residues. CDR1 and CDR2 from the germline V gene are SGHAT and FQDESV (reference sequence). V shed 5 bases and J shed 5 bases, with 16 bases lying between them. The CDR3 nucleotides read TGTGCCAGCAGCCCCCGGAGGGGGCTCCACGAGCAGTACTTC. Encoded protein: CASSPRRGLHEQYF.